A selection of T cell receptor beta chains follows, all from one sample in a study of T-cell reconstitution after alpha-beta-depleted transplantation in children. TCRdb processed the PCR reads anew with MiXCR; each CDR3 protein has one entry. In the table there are tens of thousands of distinct CDR3 sequences, 40% to 65% of which are singletons. Here the sequenced sample was peripheral blood, taken before TCRalphabeta/CD19-depleted stem cell transplant. Every receptor here comes from a boy in the first two years of life with SCID, due to receive a stem cell transplant. The CDR3 runs from the conserved cysteine through the conserved F or W. The order of the fields is V gene, J gene, D gene, clone size, CDR3 protein, CDR3 DNA. The D gene is left open where the match is weak. Clone size appears in some rows only: once, few, many, or a class for an expanded clone.

>TRBV7-9|TRBJ1-5|.|.
CASSPSEVAPQHF
TGTGCCAGCAGCCCCAGTGAGGTCGCGCCCCAGCATTTT
>TRBV6-5|TRBJ1-2|TRBD1|.
CASSHTGGAEEFGYTF
TGTGCCAGCAGTCACACAGGGGGCGCAGAGGAATTCGGCTACACCTTC
>TRBV7-2|TRBJ1-2|.|.
CATSGWVDYGYTF
TGTGCCACTTCAGGGTGGGTTGACTATGGCTACACCTTC
>TRBV12-3/TRBV12-4|TRBJ2-2|TRBD2|.
CASSFGGGNTGELFF
TGTGCCAGCAGTTTTGGCGGGGGGAACACCGGGGAGCTGTTTTTT
>TRBV30|TRBJ2-4|.|.
CAWNVSVLAQNIQYF
TGTGCCTGGAATGTTTCGGTTCTAGCCCAAAACATTCAGTACTTC
>TRBV7-2|TRBJ2-5|TRBD2|.
CASSLLAGGIYGETQYF
TGTGCCAGCAGCTTGCTAGCGGGGGGGATCTATGGAGAGACCCAGTACTTC
>TRBV5-5|TRBJ2-7|TRBD1|.
CASSSTGAVEQYF
TGTGCCAGCAGCTCGACAGGGGCCGTGGAGCAGTACTTC
>TRBV7-9|TRBJ2-7|TRBD2|.
CASMLAGGPYEQYF
TGTGCCAGCATGCTAGCGGGGGGCCCCTACGAGCAGTACTTC
>TRBV7-2|TRBJ2-3|TRBD2|few
CASSARAKRGYTDTQYF
TGTGCCAGCAGCGCCCGGGCCAAGCGGGGGTACACAGATACGCAGTATTTT
>TRBV3-1|TRBJ2-1|TRBD2|.
CASSQVREGEQFF
TGTGCCAGCAGCCAAGTTAGGGAGGGTGAGCAGTTCTTC
>TRBV10-3|TRBJ2-1|.|.
CATGKGINEQFF
TGTGCCACGGGTAAGGGGATCAATGAGCAGTTCTTC
>TRBV15|TRBJ2-7|.|.
CATSRDVTASSYEQYF
TGTGCCACCAGCAGAGATGTGACGGCGAGCTCCTACGAGCAGTACTTC
>TRBV12-3/TRBV12-4|TRBJ1-1|.|.
CASSLARGGTEAFF
TGTGCCAGCAGTTTAGCCCGGGGAGGGACTGAAGCTTTCTTT
>TRBV7-2|TRBJ2-1|.|.
CASSLQRYNEQFF
TGTGCCAGCAGCTTACAGCGCTACAATGAGCAGTTCTTC
>TRBV9|TRBJ2-3|.|.
CASSVEGISTDTQYF
TGTGCCAGCAGCGTAGAGGGAATTAGCACAGATACGCAGTATTTT
>TRBV7-6|TRBJ2-3|TRBD2|few
CATVAGDTDTQYF
TGTGCCACCGTAGCGGGGGACACAGATACGCAGTATTTT
>TRBV3-1|TRBJ1-1|.|.
CASSPPSGFTEAFF
TGTGCCAGCAGCCCCCCGTCAGGGTTCACTGAAGCTTTCTTT
>TRBV12-3/TRBV12-4|TRBJ2-3|.|few
CASSPGGPEIRGTRRDTQYF
TGTGCCAGCAGTCCCGGAGGGCCGGAGATACGCGGAACGAGGCGAGATACGCAGTATTTT
>TRBV6-1|TRBJ2-3|TRBD2|few
CASIGLAGGPDTQYF
TGTGCCAGCATAGGACTAGCGGGGGGGCCAGATACGCAGTATTTT
>TRBV7-9|TRBJ1-2|.|few
CASSPEAGIWYGYTF
TGTGCCAGCAGCCCCGAGGCCGGGATTTGGTATGGCTACACCTTC
>TRBV4-3|TRBJ2-3|TRBD2|.
CASSQGSGGAMTDTQYF
TGCGCCAGCAGCCAGGGGAGCGGGGGGGCCATGACAGATACGCAGTATTTT
>TRBV7-6|TRBJ2-1|TRBD2|.
CASSLGLAGDNEQFF
TGTGCCAGCAGCTTAGGACTAGCGGGGGACAATGAGCAGTTCTTC
>TRBV29-1|TRBJ2-1|.|.
CSVVTQVRGEQFF
TGCAGCGTTGTGACCCAGGTACGGGGGGAGCAGTTCTTC
>TRBV7-6|TRBJ1-1|.|.
CASSSGRAEAFF
TGTGCCAGCAGCTCCGGAAGGGCTGAAGCTTTCTTT
>TRBV29-1|TRBJ2-1|.|.
CSSLAGYNEQFF
TGCAGCTCACTCGCGGGTTACAATGAGCAGTTCTTC
>TRBV2|TRBJ2-7|TRBD2|.
CASKGLAGGRTSYEQYF
TGTGCCAGCAAGGGACTAGCGGGGGGCCGGACCTCCTACGAGCAGTACTTC
>TRBV5-4|TRBJ1-2|TRBD1|.
CASRRTGQGLYGYTF
TGTGCCAGCAGACGGACGGGACAGGGCCTCTATGGCTACACCTTC
>TRBV4-2|TRBJ2-1|TRBD2|few
CASSQEGGGAYNEQFF
TGTGCCAGCAGCCAAGAGGGCGGGGGGGCCTACAATGAGCAGTTCTTC
>TRBV29-1|TRBJ2-5|.|once
CSVVKGETQYF
TGCAGCGTTGTAAAGGGGGAGACCCAGTACTTC
>TRBV20-1|TRBJ2-7|TRBD2|many
CSARDGAGRSSYEQYF
TGCAGTGCTAGAGATGGGGCCGGGAGGTCCTCCTACGAGCAGTACTTC
>TRBV5-1|TRBJ2-7|.|.
CASSFQGAEQYF
TGCGCCAGCAGCTTCCAGGGTGCCGAGCAGTACTTC
>TRBV19|TRBJ1-4|.|.
CASARGVGNEKLFF
TGTGCCAGTGCACGCGGAGTTGGAAATGAAAAACTGTTTTTT
>TRBV28|TRBJ2-1|.|.
CASSFLGGRNEQFF
TGTGCCAGCAGTTTTCTTGGGGGGCGCAATGAGCAGTTCTTC
>TRBV3-1|TRBJ2-1|.|.
CASSQGGATYNEQFF
TGTGCCAGCAGCCAAGGTGGTGCTACCTACAATGAGCAGTTCTTC
>TRBV5-1|TRBJ1-5|TRBD1|few
CASSLAPTDRGNQPQHF
TGCGCCAGCAGCTTGGCCCCAACGGACAGGGGGAATCAGCCCCAGCATTTT
>TRBV6-1|TRBJ2-1|TRBD2|.
CASRLGAGTSGGDEQFF
TGTGCCAGCAGACTTGGGGCCGGGACTAGCGGGGGGGATGAGCAGTTCTTC
>TRBV27|TRBJ2-5|.|.
CASSLSRPGSQETQYF
TGTGCCAGCAGTTTATCGCGGCCAGGGTCCCAAGAGACCCAGTACTTC
>TRBV11-2|TRBJ2-1|TRBD1|.
CASSLGTGGTYNEQFF
TGTGCCAGCAGCTTAGGGACAGGGGGCACCTACAATGAGCAGTTCTTC
>TRBV9|TRBJ2-3|.|few
CASSVEDSTDTQYF
TGTGCCAGCAGCGTGGAGGATAGCACAGATACGCAGTATTTT
>TRBV15|TRBJ2-6|.|.
CATSSASGTGANVLTF
TGTGCCACCAGCAGCGCCAGTGGAACAGGGGCCAACGTCCTGACTTTC
>TRBV27|TRBJ1-2|TRBD1|.
CASSRTGGWDGYTF
TGTGCCAGCAGTCGCACAGGGGGCTGGGATGGCTACACCTTC
>TRBV9|TRBJ2-5|.|.
CAGTVGGSQEIQYF
TGTGCCGGCACCGTTGGGGGTAGTCAAGAGATCCAGTACTTC
>TRBV10-3|TRBJ1-5|.|.
CAISESRDQPQHF
TGTGCCATCAGTGAGTCGAGGGATCAGCCCCAGCATTTT
>TRBV9|TRBJ2-1|.|.
CASSSGPVDEQFF
TGTGCCAGCAGCTCGGGACCCGTCGATGAGCAGTTCTTC
>TRBV20-1|TRBJ2-7|TRBD1|.
CSAGDRGFEQYF
TGCAGTGCTGGGGACAGGGGTTTCGAGCAGTACTTC
>TRBV18|TRBJ1-2|.|few
CASSESGQLTDGYTF
TGTGCCAGCTCCGAGTCGGGGCAGCTGACGGATGGCTACACCTTC
>TRBV6-1|TRBJ2-7|TRBD2|.
CASSRAGTWYF
TGTGCCAGCAGCCGAGCGGGGACTTGGTACTTC
>TRBV20-1|TRBJ2-5|TRBD1|.
CSARHTLQGVGETQYF
TGCAGTGCTAGGCACACCTTACAGGGGGTGGGCGAGACCCAGTACTTC
>TRBV27|TRBJ1-4|.|many
CASSSPGGVNEKLFF
TGTGCCAGCAGTTCCCCTGGCGGGGTGAATGAAAAACTGTTTTTT